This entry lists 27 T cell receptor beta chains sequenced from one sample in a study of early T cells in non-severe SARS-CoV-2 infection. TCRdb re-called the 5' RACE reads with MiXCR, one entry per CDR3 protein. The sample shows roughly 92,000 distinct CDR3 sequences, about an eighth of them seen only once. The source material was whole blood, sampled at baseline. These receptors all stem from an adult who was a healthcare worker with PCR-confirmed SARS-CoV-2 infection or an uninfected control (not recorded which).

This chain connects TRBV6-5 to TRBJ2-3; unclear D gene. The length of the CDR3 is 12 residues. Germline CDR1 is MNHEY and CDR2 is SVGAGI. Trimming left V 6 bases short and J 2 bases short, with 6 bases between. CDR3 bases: TGTGCCAGCAGCGGAGACACAGATACGCAGTATTTT. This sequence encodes CASSGDTDTQYF.

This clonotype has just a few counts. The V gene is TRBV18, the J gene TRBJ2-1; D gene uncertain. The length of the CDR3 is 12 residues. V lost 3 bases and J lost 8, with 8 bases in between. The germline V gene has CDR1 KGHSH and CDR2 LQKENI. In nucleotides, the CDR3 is TGTGCCAGCTCACCTTCTGGGTATGAGCAGTTCTTC. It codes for CASSPSGYEQFF.

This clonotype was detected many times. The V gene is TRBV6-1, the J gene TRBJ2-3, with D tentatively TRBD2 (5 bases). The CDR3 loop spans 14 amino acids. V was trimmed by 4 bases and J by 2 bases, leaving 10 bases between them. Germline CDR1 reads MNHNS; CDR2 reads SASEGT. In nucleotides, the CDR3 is TGTGCCAGCAGTGTTACCGGGGACACAGATACGCAGTATTTT. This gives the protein CASSVTGDTDTQYF.

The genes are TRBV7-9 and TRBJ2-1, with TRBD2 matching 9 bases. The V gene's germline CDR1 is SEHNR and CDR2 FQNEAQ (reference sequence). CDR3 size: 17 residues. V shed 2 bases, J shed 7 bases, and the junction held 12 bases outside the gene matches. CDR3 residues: CASSLPLLAGDINEQFF. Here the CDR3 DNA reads TGTGCCAGCAGCTTACCACTATTAGCGGGAGACATAAATGAGCAGTTCTTC.

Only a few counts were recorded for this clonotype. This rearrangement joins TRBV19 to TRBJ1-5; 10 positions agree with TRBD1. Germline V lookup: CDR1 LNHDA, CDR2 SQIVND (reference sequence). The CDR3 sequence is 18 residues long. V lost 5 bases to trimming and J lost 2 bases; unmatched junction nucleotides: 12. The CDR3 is CASSSYLSGTGGNQPQHF. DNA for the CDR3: TGTGCCAGTAGTTCATACCTATCCGGGACAGGGGGCAATCAGCCCCAGCATTTT.

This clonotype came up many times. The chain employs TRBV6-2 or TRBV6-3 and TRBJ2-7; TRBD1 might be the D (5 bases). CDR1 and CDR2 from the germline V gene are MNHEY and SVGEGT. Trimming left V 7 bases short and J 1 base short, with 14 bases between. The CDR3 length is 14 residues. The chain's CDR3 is CASTLPTDSYEQYF. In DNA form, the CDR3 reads TGTGCCAGCACCCTCCCGACAGATTCCTACGAGCAGTACTTC.

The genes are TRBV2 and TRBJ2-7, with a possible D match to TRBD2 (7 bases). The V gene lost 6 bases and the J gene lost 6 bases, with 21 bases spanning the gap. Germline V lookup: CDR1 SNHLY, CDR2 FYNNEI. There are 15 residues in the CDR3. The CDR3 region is CASSGRWGTTGEQYF. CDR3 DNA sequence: TGTGCCAGCAGCGGGAGGTGGGGGACAACGGGCGAGCAGTACTTC.

CDR3 sequence reads: CASTLNTDTGGSTEAFF. Here the CDR3 DNA reads TGTGCCAGCACCCTCAACACTGATACAGGGGGATCCACTGAAGCTTTCTTT. This chain connects TRBV11-3 to TRBJ1-1; 8 bases align to TRBD1. The junction had 17 bases not matched to a gene; V was cut back by 7 bases and J by 4 bases. The CDR3 runs 17 residues. Germline CDR1 reads SGHNT; CDR2 reads YENEEA.

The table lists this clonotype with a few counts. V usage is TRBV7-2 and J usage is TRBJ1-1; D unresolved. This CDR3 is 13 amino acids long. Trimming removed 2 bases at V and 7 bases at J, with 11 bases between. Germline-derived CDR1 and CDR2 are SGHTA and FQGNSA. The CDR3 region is CASSLIPSSEAFF. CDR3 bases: TGTGCCAGCAGCTTAATACCATCCAGTGAAGCTTTCTTT.

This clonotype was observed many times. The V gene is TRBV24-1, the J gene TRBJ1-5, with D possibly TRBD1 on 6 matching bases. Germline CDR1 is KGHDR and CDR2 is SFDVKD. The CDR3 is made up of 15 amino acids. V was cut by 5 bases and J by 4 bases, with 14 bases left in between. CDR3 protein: CATSGGDRTNQPQHF. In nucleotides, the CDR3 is TGTGCCACCAGTGGCGGAGACAGGACTAATCAGCCCCAGCATTTT.

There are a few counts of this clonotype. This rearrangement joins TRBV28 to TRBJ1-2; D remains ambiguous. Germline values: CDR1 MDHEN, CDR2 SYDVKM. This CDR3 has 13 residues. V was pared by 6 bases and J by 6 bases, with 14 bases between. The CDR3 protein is CASSPGGLHGYTF. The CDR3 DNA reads TGTGCCAGCAGCCCGGGAGGGCTTCATGGCTACACCTTC.

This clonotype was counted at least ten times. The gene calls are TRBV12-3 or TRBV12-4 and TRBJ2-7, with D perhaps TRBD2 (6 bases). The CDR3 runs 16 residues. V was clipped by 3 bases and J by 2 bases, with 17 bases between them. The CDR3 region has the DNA TGTGCCAGCAGTTTGGGGGTCGGGGGTAGGACCTACGAGCAGTACTTC. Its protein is CASSLGVGGRTYEQYF.

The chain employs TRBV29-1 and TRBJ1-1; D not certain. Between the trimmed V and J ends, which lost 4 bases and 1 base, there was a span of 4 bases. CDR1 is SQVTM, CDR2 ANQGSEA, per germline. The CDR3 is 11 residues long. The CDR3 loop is CSVGKNTEAFF. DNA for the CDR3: TGCAGCGTTGGTAAGAACACTGAAGCTTTCTTT.

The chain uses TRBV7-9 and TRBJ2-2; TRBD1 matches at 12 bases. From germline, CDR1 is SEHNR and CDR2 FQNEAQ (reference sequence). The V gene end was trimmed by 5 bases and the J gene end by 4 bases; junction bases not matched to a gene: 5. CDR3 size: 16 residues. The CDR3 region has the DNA TGTGCCAGCAGCCCTCCGGGACAGGGGGCCACCGGGGAGCTGTTTTTT. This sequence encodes CASSPPGQGATGELFF.

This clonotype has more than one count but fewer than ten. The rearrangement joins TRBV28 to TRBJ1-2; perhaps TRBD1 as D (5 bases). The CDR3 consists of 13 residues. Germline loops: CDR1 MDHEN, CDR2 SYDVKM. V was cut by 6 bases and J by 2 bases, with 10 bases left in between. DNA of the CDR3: TGTGCCAGCAGCTCGCGGGGGAACTATGGCTACACCTTC. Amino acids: CASSSRGNYGYTF.

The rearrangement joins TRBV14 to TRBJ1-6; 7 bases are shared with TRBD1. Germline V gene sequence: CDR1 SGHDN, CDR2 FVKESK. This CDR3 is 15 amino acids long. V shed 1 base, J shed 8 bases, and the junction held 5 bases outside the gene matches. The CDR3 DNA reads TGTGCCAGCAGCCAAGCGGGGACAGATTATTCACCCCTCCACTTT. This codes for CASSQAGTDYSPLHF.

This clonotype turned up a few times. CDR3 nucleotide sequence: TGTGCCAGCAGTCCCGGACTAGCGGGAGCAAGCGAGCAGTACTTC. Translated, it gives CASSPGLAGASEQYF. The V and J genes are TRBV6-5 and TRBJ2-7; TRBD2 matches at 13 bases. CDR1 MNHEY and CDR2 SVGAGI come from the germline V gene. The CDR3 sequence is 15 residues long. The trim removed 5 bases at V and 6 bases at J, leaving 7 bases unmatched.

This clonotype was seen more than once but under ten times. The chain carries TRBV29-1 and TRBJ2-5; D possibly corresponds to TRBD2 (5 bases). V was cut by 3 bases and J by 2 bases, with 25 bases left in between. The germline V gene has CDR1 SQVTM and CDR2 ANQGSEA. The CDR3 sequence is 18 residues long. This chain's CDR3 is CSVDFWVVANERQETQYF. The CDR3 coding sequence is TGCAGCGTTGATTTCTGGGTTGTGGCTAACGAGCGGCAAGAGACCCAGTACTTC.

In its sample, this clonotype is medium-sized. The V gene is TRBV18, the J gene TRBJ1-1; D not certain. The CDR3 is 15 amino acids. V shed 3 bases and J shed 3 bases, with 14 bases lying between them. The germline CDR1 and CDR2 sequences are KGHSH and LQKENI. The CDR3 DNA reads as TGTGCCAGCTCACCGGCCCGAGGGTCTCACACTGAAGCTTTCTTT. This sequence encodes CASSPARGSHTEAFF.

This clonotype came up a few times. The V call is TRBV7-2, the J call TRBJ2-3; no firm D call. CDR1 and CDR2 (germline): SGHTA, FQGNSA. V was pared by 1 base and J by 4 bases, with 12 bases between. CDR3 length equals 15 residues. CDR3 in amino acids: CASSLVFRSADTQYF. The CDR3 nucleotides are TGTGCCAGCAGCTTAGTTTTCCGGTCAGCAGATACGCAGTATTTT.

Here the CDR3 DNA reads TGCAGCGTTGAGGCGGCCGGGGAGCTGTTTTTT. This gives the protein CSVEAAGELFF. The chain employs TRBV29-1 and TRBJ2-2; D not resolved. Trimming left V 3 bases short and J 6 bases short, with 5 bases between. Looked up from germline, CDR1 is SQVTM and CDR2 is ANQGSEA. The CDR3 is 11 amino acids.

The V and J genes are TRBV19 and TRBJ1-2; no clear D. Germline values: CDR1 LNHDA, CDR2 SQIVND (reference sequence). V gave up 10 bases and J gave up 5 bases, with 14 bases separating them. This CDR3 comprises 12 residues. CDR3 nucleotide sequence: TGTGCCACGGGTCAAATATTATATGGCTACACCTTC. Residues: CATGQILYGYTF.

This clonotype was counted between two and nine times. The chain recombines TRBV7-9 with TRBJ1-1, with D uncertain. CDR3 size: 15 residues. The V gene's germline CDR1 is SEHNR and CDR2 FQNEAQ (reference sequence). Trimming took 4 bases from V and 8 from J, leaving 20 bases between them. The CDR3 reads CASSSRPLGGEEAFF. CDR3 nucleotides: TGTGCCAGCAGCTCCCGGCCCCTCGGTGGTGAGGAAGCTTTCTTT.

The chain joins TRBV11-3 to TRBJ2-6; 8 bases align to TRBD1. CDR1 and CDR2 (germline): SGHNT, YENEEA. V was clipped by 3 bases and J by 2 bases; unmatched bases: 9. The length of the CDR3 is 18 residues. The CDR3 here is CASSFGQGVMAGANVLTF. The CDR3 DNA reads TGTGCCAGCAGCTTCGGACAGGGAGTGATGGCTGGGGCCAACGTCCTGACTTTC.

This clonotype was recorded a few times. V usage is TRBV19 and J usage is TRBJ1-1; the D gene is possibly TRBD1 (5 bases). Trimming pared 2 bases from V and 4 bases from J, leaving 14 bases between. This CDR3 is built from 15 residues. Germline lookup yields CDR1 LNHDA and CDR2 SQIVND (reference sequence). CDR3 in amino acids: CASSILGVGATEAFF. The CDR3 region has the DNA TGTGCCAGTAGTATACTAGGGGTCGGGGCCACTGAAGCTTTCTTT.

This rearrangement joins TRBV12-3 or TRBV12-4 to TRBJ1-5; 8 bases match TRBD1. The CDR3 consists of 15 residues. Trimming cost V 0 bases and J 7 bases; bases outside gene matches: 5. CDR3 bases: TGTGCCAGCAGTTTAGCCGGACAGGGAGGACAGCCCCAGCATTTT. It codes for CASSLAGQGGQPQHF.

The CDR3 loop reads CASSRIRLSRNEQFF. The CDR3 nucleotides read TGTGCCAGCAGTAGAATCCGGCTCAGCAGGAATGAGCAGTTCTTC. The genes are TRBV11-2 and TRBJ2-1; D gene uncertain. The germline CDR1 and CDR2 sequences are SGHAT and FQNNGV. V was trimmed by 6 bases and J by 7 bases, leaving 19 bases between them. This CDR3 has 15 residues.